This T cell receptor (beta chain) appears in the sequencing data of a study of radiation and T cells in renal cell carcinoma. Study-wide findings and caveats: Top tumor clonotypes rose in blood 2 weeks post-radiation, then contracted.

Profiled with immunoSEQ multiplex PCR; TCRdb holds only in-frame clones, not every one. The table includes more than 120,000 clones, roughly 90% detected once. Germline V lookup: CDR1 SGDLS, CDR2 YYNGEE. The V end lost 0 bases, the J end lost 8 bases, and 14 bases lay between the germline ends. CDR3 length: 14 amino acids. Time point: blood 4 weeks post-SBRT, at nephrectomy. Treatment given: 15 Gy SBRT to primary tumor, nephrectomy 4 weeks later. Serial blood draws occurred at baseline and 2 and 4 weeks post-SBRT. About this clone: Its antigen remains unknown.

This specimen consisted of blood, obtained from a patient whose treatment included radiotherapy and nephrectomy. V is TRBV9 and J is TRBJ1-2; tentative D call: TRBD1 (6 bases). This TCR was sampled from a woman in her 50s with renal cell carcinoma. CDR3 residues: CASSVAGGVHGYTF. In DNA, the CDR3 is TGTGCCAGCAGCGTAGCGGGGGGCGTACACGGCTACACCTTC. Together with reference TRBV9 and TRBJ1-2, the CDR3 gives the full variable domain: DSGVTQTPKHLITATGQRVTLRCSPRSGDLSVYWYQQSLDQGLQFLIQYYNGEERAKGNILERFSAQQFPDLHSELNLSSLELGDSALYFCASSVAGGVHGYTFGSGTRLTVV.